The present TCR beta chain was sequenced within a study of blood T cell repertoires in COVID-19 (dated by TCRdb to about 2020). Concerning the study at large: Samples from collaborators originated in the United States, Italy and Spain and spanned both the acute and convalescent phases of COVID-19. The repertoires were released in a freely available public database intended as a resource for research on the immune response to SARS-CoV-2. The prospective study material was composed of cDNA or gDNA derived from T cells, B-cell-depleted T cells, or PBMCs. Nearly every sample came with metadata listing a de-identified subject ID, COVID-19 status, age in years and sex. Where available, HLA class I and class II types were taken from metadata supplied by the sample provider and were not determined by assay-based typing. Samples came from the ongoing ImmuneRACE study (first 160 participants) plus 1,254 subjects from 6 global collaborators. Deeply sampled blood TCRbeta repertoires from subjects exposed to, actively infected with, or recovered from COVID-19 were included in the dataset. What the study reported, not specific to this receptor: How much clinical and demographic metadata was included differed by source and by participant, and the metadata was provided uncurated.

TCRbeta CDR3 regions were amplified from genomic DNA using the immunoSEQ Assay, a bias-controlled multiplex PCR. The original pipeline was this. Within the assay, amplification of reference gene primers was used to estimate how many nucleated cells each sample contained. To quantify the absolute abundance of each unique TCRbeta CDR3 rearrangement, sequence reads were collapsed and filtered. For each sample, productive Simpson clonality was calculated as the square root of Simpson's diversity index across productive rearrangements. TCRdb provides this immuneACCESS table in a form limited to in-frame rearrangements. Some clones are lacking; in checked studies, under half of them reflect an unresolved V gene, and why the rest are absent is not known. The DNA gave D and trimming, while V, J and clone size come from that table. Recorded for this sample are about 230,000 clones; 75% to 90% of them occurred a single time. Of the sample, approximately 2.5% falls within the top ten clones.

Whole blood was collected in K2EDTA tubes by collaborating institutions according to the institutions' own protocols. For TCRbeta analysis, collaborators shipped samples as frozen whole blood, isolated PBMCs, or DNA extracted from either of those sample types. The germline V gene yields MNHEY for CDR1 and SVGEGT for CDR2. Trimming costs V 5 bases and J 4 bases, and their ends lie 23 bases apart. Including the terminal cysteine and phenylalanine, the CDR3 comprises 17 residues. The sequence is cut down to CDR3 DNA, 51 bases in frame from base 1. As for this clone: What antigen it recognizes has not been identified. Base qualities are not recorded, but no much larger clone differs from it by a single base.

This receptor was obtained from a woman between 70 and 85 years old with active or convalescent COVID-19. The sequenced material came from peripheral blood. The chain couples TRBV6-2 or TRBV6-3 to TRBJ1-2; no D gene call is confident. The sequenced DNA: TGTGCCAGCAGTGGCCGACACGGCACCTCTCCCTTCTATGGCTACACCTTC. It is translated as CASSGRHGTSPFYGYTF.